This T cell receptor beta chain was sequenced during a study of beta chain features in type 1 diabetes. Investigators reverse transcribed all isolated RNA, so they sequenced expressed TCRB transcripts. Clones were read by immunoSEQ multiplex PCR, and TCRdb kept only the in-frame ones, dropping some. The sample lists hundreds of thousands of clones; over 12% were seen once. Whole-study findings and limits: Among patients with Type 1 diabetes, TCRB CDR3s were moderately but significantly shorter in every one of the four CD4+ subsets.

Germline V gene sequence: CDR1 SEHNR, CDR2 FQNEAQ (reference sequence). The CDR3 runs 16 residues. The V end lost 5 bases, the J end lost 7 bases, and 18 bases lay between the germline ends. Details on this clone: Its target is not known.

The J gene is TRBJ1-6, the V gene TRBV7-9; TRBD1 might be the D (5 bases). The origin of this receptor is a man aged 18 to 29 with type 1 diabetes. Sequencing used naive CD4+ T cells from blood. Written as DNA, the CDR3 is TGTGCCAGCAGCCCCTCGACAGTCACCTTGAATTCACCCCTCCACTTT. Its translation is CASSPSTVTLNSPLHF.